Described below is a single TCR beta chain sequence and its context. Its antigen is not identified. This specimen comes from a study of cytomegalovirus exposure and HLA in healthy donors. Study outcomes and limitations: Productive rates of about 87% or about 30% were seen for most TCR beta V segments in an earlier analysis. A reported reduction in N-insertions relative to the roughly 610-donor mean was seen in an Asian-associated ancestry cluster in a later analysis.

The ends were cut back, 7 bases at V and 1 base at J, with 10 bases in the middle. This CDR3 comprises 13 residues. The germline V gene encodes CDR1 MNHNS and CDR2 SASEGT. Vbeta (60) and Jbeta (13) primers were used in the PCR. Sequencing used immunoSEQ multiplex PCR; TCRdb keeps in-frame clones, though not all of them. The sample consists of 160,000 or so clones, roughly 80% of them appearing once. Among the donors, all were healthy bone marrow donors. Sequencing was carried out using PBMCs. The TCR originated in a man between 50 and 59 years old in good health and CMV-seropositive. The V call is TRBV6-1, the J call TRBJ1-2, with D unresolved. The DNA of the CDR3 is TGTGCCAGCAACCTACTCTTTAACTATGGCTACACCTTC. This gives the protein CASNLLFNYGYTF.